This section outlines one T cell receptor beta chain sequence together with its context. With 4 bases removed from V and 4 bases from J, the gap between germline ends came to 21 bases. The CDR3 is 16 amino acids. Germline V gives CDR1 SGHRS, CDR2 YFSETQ. This entry is derived from a study of blood T cell repertoires in COVID-19. Study context: Specimens from acute and convalescent COVID-19 originated in the United States, Italy and Spain. PBMCs, B-cell-depleted T cells, or T cells provided the cDNA or gDNA that made up the material.

As handled by the study authors: From reference gene primer amplification, estimates of nucleated cell counts were derived. The data were produced by immunoSEQ multiplex PCR, yet TCRdb's version contains in-frame clones alone and is incomplete. That table furnishes V, J and clone size, whereas the DNA furnished D and trimming. The table includes around 300,000 clones, around 86% detected once. The chain is built from TRBV5-1 and TRBJ2-7, with D possibly matching TRBD1 (7 bases). The clonotype originates from a man aged 45-60 years with acute or convalescent COVID-19. Sequencing used peripheral blood. The CDR3: CASSRGPGQSTYEQYF. In DNA, the CDR3 is TGCGCCAGCAGCCGGGGGCCGGGACAGTCTACTTACGAGCAGTACTTC.